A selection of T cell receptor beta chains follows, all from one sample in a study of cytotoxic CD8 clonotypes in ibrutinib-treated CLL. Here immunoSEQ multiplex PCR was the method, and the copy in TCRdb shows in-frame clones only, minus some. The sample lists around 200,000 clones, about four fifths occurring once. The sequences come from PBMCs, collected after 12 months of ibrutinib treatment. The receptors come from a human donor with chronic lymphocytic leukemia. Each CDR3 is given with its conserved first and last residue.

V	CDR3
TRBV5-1	CASMRELEQFF
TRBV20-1	CSASPRIELFF
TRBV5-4	CASSLTSGGQETQYF
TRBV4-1	CASSQDTYRFLHF
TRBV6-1	CASSEKSETEQYF
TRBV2	CASSELGPNEQYF
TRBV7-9	CASSSGQTEKETQYF
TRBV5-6	CASSLGAGNTIYF
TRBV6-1	CASSEHRNTEAFF
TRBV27	CASSPPEGRTYEQYF
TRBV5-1	CASSSPGLAGVNEQFF
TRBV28	CASSRRLAGVQETQYF
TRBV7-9	CASSPTLDLFRHYGYTF
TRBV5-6	CASRVDRRSTEAFF
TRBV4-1	CASSQDSAGVTYGYTF
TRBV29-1	CSGGGDEQFF
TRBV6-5	CASRPPGGYNSPLHF
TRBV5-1	CASSPSAGQTYEQYF
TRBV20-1	CSAWGYGYTF
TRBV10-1	CASRAVEAGEQFF
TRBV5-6	CASSWGTAVPRYEQYF
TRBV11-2	CASSSRDRGDYGYTF
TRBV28	CASSSRAYGYTF
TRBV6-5	CASSYSTRRGADTQYF
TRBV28	CASSFLGQGSTDTQYF
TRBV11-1	CASSSYRGRSGELFF
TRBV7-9	CASSRSGRAGETQYF
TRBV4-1	CASSLIAGGPYNEQFF
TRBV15	CATSRERGSSYEQYF
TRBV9	CASSGWDRARTGELFF
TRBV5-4	CASSARPNYGYTF
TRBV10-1	CASSEGTSEDTQYF
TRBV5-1	CASSLGRNTRDTPEGIRNQPQHF
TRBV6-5	CASRDGYEQYF
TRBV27	CASSLRVQETQYF
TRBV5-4	CASSLAGDAYEQYF
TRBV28	CASSWPGYEQYF
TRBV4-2	CASSQEAEADTQYF
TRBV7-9	CASSLPPPNRTGSRYEQYF
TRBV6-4	CASSDSWGSSGNTIYF
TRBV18	CASSPPGTTVYNEQFF
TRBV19	CASHGALRDEAFF
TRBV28	CASIRTGSYYEQYF
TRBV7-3	CASSLRGIDGPRSYNEQFF
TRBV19	CASSIAMNTEAFF
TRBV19	CASSRAWTVNYEQYF
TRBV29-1	CSVTGTGGVGQYF
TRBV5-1	CASSLAWGQNTEAFF
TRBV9	CASSAEIGNTIYF
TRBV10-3	CAISDPGAGGLSYEQYF
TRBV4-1	CASSQDRSSYEQYF